Listed below are T cell receptor beta chains from one sample, sequenced in a study of T-cell memory formation after mild COVID-19. From the 5' RACE reads, TCRdb called clonotypes with MiXCR, one entry per CDR3 protein. This table holds roughly 550,000 distinct CDR3 sequences, around 21% found once. Sequencing was performed on PBMCs or a T cell subset sorted from them (not recorded which). The receptors derive from an adult woman who had mild COVID-19 (a few samples of this study predate the infection). Cell type and time point are not known. CDR3s include the opening cysteine and the closing phenylalanine or tryptophan. The D gene is left open where the match is weak. Clone size appears in some rows only: once, few, many, or a class for an expanded clone.

D gene	clone size	V gene	J gene	CDR3 DNA	CDR3 protein
NA	NA	TRBV15	TRBJ1-3	TGTGCCACCAGCCCGGATTTTAATCCTGGAAACACCATATATTTT	CATSPDFNPGNTIYF
NA	few	TRBV7-9	TRBJ1-1	TGTGCCAGCAGCTTCGCATTCATGAACACTGAAGCTTTCTTT	CASSFAFMNTEAFF
NA	NA	TRBV12-3/TRBV12-4	TRBJ1-2	TGTGCCAGCACTCTGGGGGGCTATGGCTACACCTTC	CASTLGGYGYTF
TRBD1	NA	TRBV10-3	TRBJ1-2	TGTGCCATCAGTGAGAAGACAGGGGGAGGGAAGAATGGCTACACCTTC	CAISEKTGGGKNGYTF
TRBD2	NA	TRBV7-2	TRBJ2-3	TGTGCCAGCAGCCCACAAACAGGGGTGGTAGCGGGAGCCACAGATACGCAGTATTTT	CASSPQTGVVAGATDTQYF
NA	NA	TRBV11-1	TRBJ2-7	TGTGCCAGCAGCCACGACGGACCCTACGAGCAGTACTTC	CASSHDGPYEQYF
NA	NA	TRBV4-2	TRBJ2-5	TGTGCCAGCAGCCAAGATCTGGGGCCCCAAGGCGGGACCCAGTACTTC	CASSQDLGPQGGTQYF
NA	few	TRBV5-8	TRBJ2-1	TGTGCCAGCAGCCCTAAGATCGGCGGTGAGCAGTTCTTC	CASSPKIGGEQFF
TRBD1	NA	TRBV10-3	TRBJ2-7	TGTGCCATCAGTCCTTTGGCAGGGGGCGACCATGAGCAGTACTTC	CAISPLAGGDHEQYF
TRBD1	NA	TRBV12-3/TRBV12-4	TRBJ2-5	TGTGCCAGCAGTTACGACAGGGGACAAGAGACCCAGTACTTC	CASSYDRGQETQYF
TRBD1	NA	TRBV5-5	TRBJ1-1	TGTGCCAGCAGCTTTGGGGGCGGACAGGGAGGGAAAGCTTTCTTT	CASSFGGGQGGKAFF
NA	once	TRBV12-3/TRBV12-4	TRBJ1-5	TGTGCCAGCAGTATACAGGGTTATAGCAATCAGCCCCAGCATTTT	CASSIQGYSNQPQHF
TRBD2	NA	TRBV12-3/TRBV12-4	TRBJ2-1	TGTGCCAGCAGTTCCGGGACTAGCGGGGGGTCCTACAATGAGCAGTTCTTC	CASSSGTSGGSYNEQFF
NA	few	TRBV7-2	TRBJ2-2	TGTGCCAGCAGAGGACGGCGCACCGGGGAGCTGTTTTTT	CASRGRRTGELFF
TRBD2	few	TRBV6-2/TRBV6-3	TRBJ2-7	TGTGCCAGCAGTACCCGGACTAGCGGGGGGATATACGAGCAGTACTTC	CASSTRTSGGIYEQYF
NA	NA	TRBV29-1	TRBJ2-5	TGCAGCGTTGAAGATCCTGGCCGGTCATCGGCCCAGTACTTC	CSVEDPGRSSAQYF
NA	few	TRBV30	TRBJ1-1	TGTGCCTCACTCGGTAAGGGGACGACTGAAGCTTTCTTT	CASLGKGTTEAFF
NA	NA	TRBV11-3	TRBJ2-2	TGTGCCAGCAGCTTTCGCAGGGGGAACACCGGGGAGCTGTTTTTT	CASSFRRGNTGELFF
TRBD1	few	TRBV7-9	TRBJ2-2	TGTGCCAGCAGCTTGAGACAGGGTCTTGGGACCGGGGAGCTGTTTTTT	CASSLRQGLGTGELFF
TRBD1	NA	TRBV4-2	TRBJ1-4	TGTGCCAGCAGCCAAGACAGACAGGGGAAGGAAAAACTGTTTTTT	CASSQDRQGKEKLFF
NA	few	TRBV11-2	TRBJ2-7	TGTGCCAGCGGACCTCGGGAGCAGTACTTC	CASGPREQYF
NA	NA	TRBV18	TRBJ1-2	TGTGCCAGCTCACCAACTCTACAGGCCTATGGCTACACCTTC	CASSPTLQAYGYTF
NA	few	TRBV6-1	TRBJ2-7	TGTGCCCTAAGGCAGCCCGCAGCGACTCTCTACGAGCAGTACTTC	CALRQPAATLYEQYF
NA	few	TRBV9	TRBJ2-5	TGTGCCAGCAGCCCGCAGATAGGGGCGGGCGAGACCCAGTACTTC	CASSPQIGAGETQYF
NA	NA	TRBV6-5	TRBJ2-3	TGTGCCAGCAGAGCCCCGGGTCGGTTGGCGGATACGCAGTATTTT	CASRAPGRLADTQYF
NA	NA	TRBV7-2	TRBJ2-3	TGTGCCAGCAGCCCCAGGGCGAGTTACACAGATACGCAGTATTTT	CASSPRASYTDTQYF
NA	few	TRBV7-9	TRBJ2-2	TGTGCCAGCAGCTTAGACCAGGGGAGAACCGGGGAGCTGTTTTTT	CASSLDQGRTGELFF
NA	few	TRBV9	TRBJ1-2	TGTGCCAGCAGCGCCTCCGTGTCTAACTATGGCTACACCTTC	CASSASVSNYGYTF
NA	NA	TRBV6-6	TRBJ2-1	TGTGCCGGGGGGTACAATGAGCAGTTCTTC	CAGGYNEQFF
NA	few	TRBV4-1	TRBJ2-7	TGCGCCAGCAGCCAAGCAAGTCCCTACGAGCAGTACTTC	CASSQASPYEQYF
TRBD2	many	TRBV5-1	TRBJ2-1	TGCGCCAGCAGCTTGGGACTAGCGGGGAATGAGCAGTTCTTC	CASSLGLAGNEQFF
TRBD2	few	TRBV20-1	TRBJ2-3	TGCAGTGCGACCGCGGGGGGATTCTCCGGGGGTACGCAGTATTTT	CSATAGGFSGGTQYF
TRBD1	NA	TRBV6-5	TRBJ1-1	TGTGCCAGCAGTCGGGACAGCATTAACACTGAAGCTTTCTTT	CASSRDSINTEAFF
TRBD1	few	TRBV5-4	TRBJ1-2	TGTGCCAGCAGCTTGCCGAACAGGGGTGAAGGCTACACCTTC	CASSLPNRGEGYTF
NA	few	TRBV3-1	TRBJ2-7	TGTGCCAGCAGCCAAGAGAACACAAACTACGAGCAGTACTTC	CASSQENTNYEQYF
TRBD1	few	TRBV13	TRBJ1-6	TGTGCCAGCAGCGGGGAGACAGGGGGTAATTCACCCCTCCACTTT	CASSGETGGNSPLHF
NA	NA	TRBV5-1	TRBJ2-3	TGCGCCAGCAGCTTGGTTCCGGGTATCACAGATACGCAGTATTTT	CASSLVPGITDTQYF
NA	few	TRBV27	TRBJ2-7	TGTGCCAGCAGTTCCCGGGACAAAACCTACGAGCAGTACTTC	CASSSRDKTYEQYF